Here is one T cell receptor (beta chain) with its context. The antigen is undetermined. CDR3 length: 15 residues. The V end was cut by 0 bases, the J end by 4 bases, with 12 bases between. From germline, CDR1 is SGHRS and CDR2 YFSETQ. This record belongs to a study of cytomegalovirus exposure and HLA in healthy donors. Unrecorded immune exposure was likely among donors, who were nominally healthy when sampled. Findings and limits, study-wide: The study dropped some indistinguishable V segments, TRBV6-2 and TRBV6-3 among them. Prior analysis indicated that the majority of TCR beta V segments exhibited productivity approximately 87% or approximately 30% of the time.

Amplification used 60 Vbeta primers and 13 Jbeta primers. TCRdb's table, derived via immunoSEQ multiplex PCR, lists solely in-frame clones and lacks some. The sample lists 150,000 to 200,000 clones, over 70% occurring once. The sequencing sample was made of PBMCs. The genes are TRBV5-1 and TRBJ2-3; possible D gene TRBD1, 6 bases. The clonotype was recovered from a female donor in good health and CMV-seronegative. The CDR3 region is CASSLEARGADTQYF. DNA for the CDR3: TGCGCCAGCAGCTTGGAGGCCAGGGGCGCAGATACGCAGTATTTT.